These T cell receptor beta chains were read from a single sample in a study of T cell changes during pregnancy in multiple sclerosis. Produced via immunoSEQ multiplex PCR; TCRdb's table is partial and in-frame only. This table holds 20,000 to 25,000 clones, around 89% found once. Sequencing used CD8+ T cells from peripheral blood mononuclear cells, obtained in the first trimester of pregnancy. These receptors came from a female donor with multiple sclerosis, enrolled in a pregnancy study. Each CDR3 is given with its conserved first and last residue. The D gene is left open where the match is weak. Only part of the rows carry a size: once, few, many, or a class if the clone is expanded.

d_gene	v_gene	abundance	j_gene	CDR3nt	CDR3aa
TRBD1	TRBV7-9	.	TRBJ2-7	TGTGCCAGCAGCTCCCGGGACAGGACCTACGAGCAGTACTTC	CASSSRDRTYEQYF
TRBD1	TRBV30	.	TRBJ2-5	TGTGCCTGGAGTGTAATACAGGGGCGTGGAGAGACCCAGTACTTC	CAWSVIQGRGETQYF
TRBD1	TRBV4-1	.	TRBJ1-1	TGCGCCAGCAGTCAAGGGACAGTTATCACTGAAGCTTTCTTT	CASSQGTVITEAFF
.	TRBV14	.	TRBJ1-1	TGTGCCAGCAGCCAAGATCTTGGACACGGCATAAACACTGAAGCTTTCTTT	CASSQDLGHGINTEAFF
TRBD1	TRBV28	.	TRBJ2-5	TGTGCCAGCACCGGGACAGAAGGGGGGACCCAGTACTTC	CASTGTEGGTQYF
.	TRBV6-6	.	TRBJ2-7	TGTGCCAGCAGTCCTCGGGGTAGCGGCTACGAGCAGTACTTC	CASSPRGSGYEQYF
TRBD1	TRBV2	.	TRBJ1-2	TGTGCCAGCAGCTACAGGGGGCTAGGTGGCTACACCTTC	CASSYRGLGGYTF
.	TRBV19	.	TRBJ2-1	TGTGCCAGTAGTATTTGGGGAGATGAGCAGTTCTTC	CASSIWGDEQFF
.	TRBV7-3	.	TRBJ2-1	TGTGCCAGCAGCTTGACAGTCGGCAATGAGCAGTTCTTC	CASSLTVGNEQFF
.	TRBV28	.	TRBJ2-5	TGTGCCAGCAGTTTAAGGTGGCAGGGGTTGTCCCAAGAGACCCAGTACTTC	CASSLRWQGLSQETQYF
TRBD2	TRBV7-9	.	TRBJ2-1	TGTGCCAGCAGCCTAGAGGGACTAGCGGGGGGATACAATGAGCAGTTCTTC	CASSLEGLAGGYNEQFF
.	TRBV7-9	.	TRBJ2-1	TGTGCCAGCAAGGCTAGCCCCCAGGAGCAGTTCTTC	CASKASPQEQFF
.	TRBV27	.	TRBJ2-7	TGTGCCAGCAGTTTACAGATACAGAACTCCTACGAGCAGTACTTC	CASSLQIQNSYEQYF
.	TRBV9	.	TRBJ2-7	TGTGCCAGCAGCGTAGGGGTGCAGGGGTACGAGCAGTACTTC	CASSVGVQGYEQYF
.	TRBV28	.	TRBJ1-1	TGTGCCAGCAGTCCAAGACAGGAGTTGTTTGAAGCTTTCTTT	CASSPRQELFEAFF
TRBD1	TRBV7-6	.	TRBJ1-1	TGTGCCAGCAGCTTAAGGGGGACAGAGAACACTGAAGCTTTCTTT	CASSLRGTENTEAFF
.	TRBV9	.	TRBJ2-7	TGTGCCAGCAGCGTAGGGGGAGTAGCCTACGAGCAGTACTTC	CASSVGGVAYEQYF
TRBD2	TRBV6-4	.	TRBJ2-1	TGTGCCAGCAGTGACTCGACTAGCGGCTACAATGAGCAGTTCTTC	CASSDSTSGYNEQFF
.	TRBV7-9	once	TRBJ2-3	TGTGCCAGCGAGGGAGCGAACACAGATACGCAGTATTTT	CASEGANTDTQYF
.	TRBV7-9	.	TRBJ2-3	TGTGCCAGCAGCCTCCCTTCAAGCTTAGATACGCAGTATTTT	CASSLPSSLDTQYF
.	TRBV30	.	TRBJ2-1	TGTGCCTGGAGTGGTCGGGGGTACAATGAGCAGTTCTTC	CAWSGRGYNEQFF
.	TRBV29-1	.	TRBJ2-4	TGCAGCGCCTTGGGGGTGATACAGGGACCGGCCAAAAACATTCAGTACTTC	CSALGVIQGPAKNIQYF
.	TRBV15	few	TRBJ2-1	TGTGCCACCAGCAGAGATCGGAAGGGAGGTTACAATGAGCAGTTCTTC	CATSRDRKGGYNEQFF
TRBD2	TRBV27	.	TRBJ2-1	TGTGCCAGCAGTCTATCAAGCGGGAGCTCCTACAATGAGCAGTTCTTC	CASSLSSGSSYNEQFF
TRBD2	TRBV4-3	once	TRBJ2-1	TGCGCCAGCAGCCAAGACGGGCGGGAGGGGCCTTCCTACAATGAGCAGTTCTTC	CASSQDGREGPSYNEQFF
.	TRBV7-9	.	TRBJ1-2	TGTGCCAGCAGCTTACAAGGAGCCTCCTATGGCTACACCTTC	CASSLQGASYGYTF
TRBD1	TRBV6-1	.	TRBJ2-7	TGTGCCAGCAGTGAAGCTTCGGGACAGTTCGACGAGCAGTACTTC	CASSEASGQFDEQYF
.	TRBV4-2	few	TRBJ2-7	TGTGCCAGCAGCCAAGAGGGGGGAGGGGGGTCCTACGAGCAGTACTTC	CASSQEGGGGSYEQYF
TRBD2	TRBV11-3	.	TRBJ2-3	TGTGCCAGCAGCTTCGGACTAGCGGGAGACACAGATACGCAGTATTTT	CASSFGLAGDTDTQYF
.	TRBV5-1	.	TRBJ1-2	TGCGCCAGCAGCTTGAGCGGGGGCGGCTACACCTTC	CASSLSGGGYTF
TRBD1	TRBV6-1	.	TRBJ2-5	TGTGCCAGCAAAGGGACAGCAGAGACCCAGTACTTC	CASKGTAETQYF
.	TRBV19	.	TRBJ2-7	TGTGCCAGTAGTATTGGCAGCGGTCCCTACGAGCAGTACTTC	CASSIGSGPYEQYF
.	TRBV27	.	TRBJ2-1	TGTGCCAGCAGTATGGACGGAGGAGTTCCGGGCCTATACAATGAGCAGTTCTTC	CASSMDGGVPGLYNEQFF
TRBD1	TRBV7-9	.	TRBJ2-7	TGTGCCAGCAGCCGCAGGGACAGACCCTACGAGCAGTACTTC	CASSRRDRPYEQYF
TRBD2	TRBV11-2	.	TRBJ2-7	TGTGCCAGCAGCTTTAGCGGGAGTTCCTACGAGCAGTACTTC	CASSFSGSSYEQYF
TRBD2	TRBV19	few	TRBJ2-7	TGTGCCAGTAGTCCCGGACTAGCGGGAGGGTACGAGCAGTACTTC	CASSPGLAGGYEQYF